Presented here are 27 T cell receptor beta chains from one specimen sequenced in a study of blood T cell repertoires in COVID-19. The assay was immunoSEQ multiplex PCR, and TCRdb's table has in-frame clones only and misses some. Here the sample spans more than 150,000 clones, roughly 92% being singletons. Source material: peripheral blood. The receptors here all came from a man aged 30 to 45 with COVID-19, enrolled during active disease.

The chain joins TRBV29-1 to TRBJ2-7; TRBD1 agrees at 8 bases. From germline, CDR1 is SQVTM and CDR2 ANQGSEA. This CDR3 is built from 13 residues. V lost 0 bases to trimming and J lost 3 bases; unmatched junction nucleotides: 1. Here the CDR3 reads CSVEDGTGYEQYF. The CDR3 bases are TGCAGCGTTGAAGATGGGACAGGCTACGAGCAGTACTTC.

The chain uses TRBV27 and TRBJ2-7; 8 nucleotides line up with TRBD1. The CDR3 length is 13 residues. Germline CDR1 is MNHEY and CDR2 is SMNVEV (reference sequence). Trimming at V came to 6 bases and at J to 2 bases, leaving 3 bases not matched to a gene. CDR3 protein: CASRPQGAYEQYF. The CDR3 nucleotides are TGTGCCAGCAGACCACAGGGGGCCTACGAGCAGTACTTC.

The chain is built from TRBV9 and TRBJ2-5, with 9 bases lining up with TRBD2. The germline V gene has CDR1 SGDLS and CDR2 YYNGEE. The CDR3 is made up of 15 amino acids. J lost 3 bases, V lost 7 bases, and 10 bases had no gene match. CDR3 bases: TGTGCCAGCGGTTTAAGTAGCGGGGGAGAAGAGACCCAGTACTTC. The encoded protein is CASGLSSGGEETQYF.

V is TRBV7-9 and J is TRBJ2-5; D is possibly TRBD2 (5 bases). V lost 4 bases, J lost 0 bases, and 15 bases lay in between. The CDR3 spans 16 residues. The germline gives CDR1 SEHNR, CDR2 FQNEAQ (reference sequence). The CDR3 DNA sequence: TGTGCCAGCAGCTCGGTGGGAAGCGGATACCAAGAGACCCAGTACTTC. This gives the protein CASSSVGSGYQETQYF.

The genes are TRBV6-2 or TRBV6-3 and TRBJ1-2; D is ambiguous. Trimming left V 0 bases short and J 1 base short, with 3 bases between. Germline CDR1 and CDR2: MNHEY and SVGEGT. The CDR3 consists of 13 residues. The CDR3 reads CASSYSINYGYTF. CDR3 DNA sequence: TGTGCCAGCAGTTACTCTATTAACTATGGCTACACCTTC.

In its sample, this clone was seen once. V and J are TRBV6-5 and TRBJ1-4, with D unclear. CDR3 size: 14 residues. In germline, CDR1 is MNHEY, CDR2 SVGAGI. Trimming took 5 bases from V and 5 from J, leaving 12 bases between them. DNA for the CDR3: TGTGCCAGCAGTCCCCTAGGAACGAATGAAAAACTGTTTTTT. Amino acids: CASSPLGTNEKLFF.

The DNA of the CDR3 is TGTGCCAGCAGCTGGCAAACAGACTACAATGAGCAGTTCTTC. Residues: CASSWQTDYNEQFF. V usage is TRBV5-4 and J usage is TRBJ2-1; D gene ambiguous. Germline V CDR1 and CDR2: SGHNT, YYREEE (reference sequence). CDR3 size: 14 residues. Trimming cost V 3 bases and J 3 bases, with 10 bases left between them.

V gene TRBV6-6 combines with J gene TRBJ2-1; 12 bases map to TRBD2. This CDR3 spans 14 amino acids. After removal of 0 bases from V and 14 bases from J, the junction contained 5 bases not matched to a gene. CDR1 and CDR2 from the germline V gene are MNHNY and SVGAGI (reference sequence). Here the CDR3 DNA reads TGTGCCAGCAGTTACTCCCTAGCGGGGGGGTTGGAGTTCTTC. This encodes CASSYSLAGGLEFF.

The sample holds a few counts of this clone. Other DNA sequences within the sample encode an identical CDR3. The chain has TRBV6-5 and TRBJ1-2; 8 nucleotides agree with TRBD1. This CDR3 is 15 amino acids long. V lost 6 bases, J lost 7 bases, and 13 bases stayed unmatched. Germline V lookup: CDR1 MNHEY, CDR2 SVGAGI. As DNA, the CDR3 is TGTGCCAGCAGCCAATCAGGGGGCACTCTCGCTGGCTACACCTTC. This gives the protein CASSQSGGTLAGYTF.

The rearrangement joins TRBV28 to TRBJ1-1; a weak D match, TRBD1 (6 bases). This CDR3 spans 12 amino acids. Per the germline V gene, CDR1 is MDHEN and CDR2 is SYDVKM. The V end was cut by 8 bases, the J end by 4 bases, with 11 bases between. This CDR3 is CASRTGTTEAFF. DNA of the CDR3: TGTGCCAGCCGAACAGGGACCACTGAAGCTTTCTTT.

The chain carries TRBV18 and TRBJ2-5; D is ambiguous. CDR1 is KGHSH, CDR2 LQKENI, per germline. V was pared by 5 bases and J by 2 bases, with 9 bases between. CDR3 length: 13 residues. Here the CDR3 reads CASSTTSQETQYF. The CDR3 bases are TGTGCCAGCTCAACGACAAGTCAAGAGACCCAGTACTTC.

The chain combines TRBV11-2 with TRBJ2-5; 7 nucleotides agree with TRBD1. V was pared by 3 bases and J by 4 bases, with 17 bases of the junction left unmatched. The germline V gene has CDR1 SGHAT and CDR2 FQNNGV. The CDR3 has 18 residues. The CDR3 DNA follows: TGTGCCAGCAGCTTTCGGGACAGAGGCCTAGTTGGGGGAGAGACCCAGTACTTC. Translated: CASSFRDRGLVGGETQYF.

The V call is TRBV19, the J call TRBJ2-3; tentative D call: TRBD2 (7 bases). The V end lost 8 bases, the J end lost 6 bases, and 24 bases lay between the germline ends. Germline CDR1 and CDR2: LNHDA and SQIVND (reference sequence). The CDR3 runs 16 residues. CDR3 in DNA: TGTGCCAGTGGAGGTAGGGGGGGACCTTCGACGGATACGCAGTATTTT. It translates to CASGGRGGPSTDTQYF. Together with reference TRBV19 and TRBJ2-3, the CDR3 gives the full variable domain: DGGITQSPKYLFRKEGQNVTLSCEQNLNHDAMYWYRQDPGQGLRLIYYSQIVNDFQKGDIAEGYSVSREKKESFPLTVTSAQKNPTAFYLCASGGRGGPSTDTQYFGPGTRLTVL.

The chain joins TRBV5-5 to TRBJ1-5; possible D gene TRBD1, 5 bases. Trimming removed 3 bases at V and 5 bases at J, with 12 bases between. The length of the CDR3 is 14 residues. In germline, CDR1 is SGHKS, CDR2 YYEKEE (reference sequence). The CDR3 nucleotides are TGTGCCAGCAGCTGGGGACTCGGGGATCAGCCCCAGCATTTT. This codes for CASSWGLGDQPQHF.

The chain recombines TRBV28 with TRBJ1-6, with 8 bases matching TRBD1. CDR1 MDHEN and CDR2 SYDVKM come from the germline V gene. Trimming at V came to 8 bases and at J to 6 bases, leaving 9 bases not matched to a gene. The CDR3 is 15 residues long. The CDR3 sequence: CASRLAGGSNSPLHF. In DNA, the CDR3 is TGTGCCAGCCGGTTGGCAGGGGGCTCTAATTCACCCCTCCACTTT.

J is TRBJ2-5 and V is TRBV10-1; TRBD2 is a possible D gene (6 bases). V was clipped by 4 bases and J by 2 bases, with 14 bases between them. The CDR3 contains 15 residues. Germline CDR1 is WNHNN and CDR2 is SYGVQD (reference sequence). This CDR3 reads CASSGGTGSQETQYF. The CDR3 DNA reads as TGCGCCAGCAGTGGTGGGACTGGGAGTCAAGAGACCCAGTACTTC.

The gene calls are TRBV12-3 or TRBV12-4 and TRBJ1-5; no clear D gene. The CDR3 totals 13 residues. Trimming took 0 bases from V and 5 from J, leaving 5 bases between them. The chain's CDR3 is CASSLAQDQPQHF. The CDR3 nucleotides read TGTGCCAGCAGTTTAGCGCAGGATCAGCCCCAGCATTTT.

The chain employs TRBV18 and TRBJ2-7; D possibly corresponds to TRBD1 (6 bases). The CDR3 has 15 amino acids. V shed 2 bases and J shed 7 bases, with 18 bases lying between them. Germline CDR1 and CDR2: KGHSH and LQKENI. The CDR3 sequence: CASSPIGDTVWEQYF. In DNA, the CDR3 is TGTGCCAGCTCACCAATAGGGGACACCGTTTGGGAGCAGTACTTC.

Notes on this clone: This same CDR3 is encoded by further DNA sequences in the sample. This chain joins TRBV3-1 (or the pseudogene TRBV3-2) and TRBJ2-7; 10 bases are shared with TRBD2. The J segment lost 4 bases and the V segment lost 1 base, leaving 4 bases of the junction unmatched. From germline, CDR1 is LGHDT and CDR2 YNNKEL (reference sequence). This CDR3 contains 15 residues. The CDR3, as DNA: TGTGCCAGCAGCCAAGGCGTAGCGGGGGGTTACGAGCAGTACTTC. Its translation: CASSQGVAGGYEQYF.

The J gene is TRBJ1-3, the V gene TRBV19; D is undetermined. Germline CDR1 reads LNHDA; CDR2 reads SQIVND (reference sequence). This CDR3 is built from 19 residues. Trimming took 0 bases from V and 0 from J, leaving 18 bases between them. This chain's CDR3 is CASSIDRPGLTFSGNTIYF. In DNA, the CDR3 is TGTGCCAGTAGTATAGACAGGCCCGGATTGACCTTCTCTGGAAACACCATATATTTT.

The chain recombines TRBV12-5 with TRBJ2-1; D unresolved. The CDR3 loop spans 15 amino acids. Trimming shortened V by 0 bases and J by 0 bases, and 6 bases separated the two germline ends. Germline values: CDR1 LGHNT, CDR2 FRNRAP. CDR3: CASGLVLSSYNEQFF. CDR3 in DNA: TGTGCTAGTGGTTTGGTACTAAGCTCCTACAATGAGCAGTTCTTC.

V and J are TRBV6-6 and TRBJ2-3, with 11 bases identical to TRBD2. CDR1 MNHNY and CDR2 SVGAGI come from the germline V gene (reference sequence). J gave up 4 bases and V 6 bases, and 6 bases lay outside the gene matches. CDR3 length equals 15 residues. DNA of the CDR3: TGTGCCAGCAGCCCGATAGCGGGGGGGGCAGATACGCAGTATTTT. This encodes CASSPIAGGADTQYF.

The rearrangement joins TRBV9 to TRBJ1-2; 8 bases line up with TRBD1. Germline V CDR1 and CDR2: SGDLS, YYNGEE. The length of the CDR3 is 13 residues. V lost 0 bases to trimming and J lost 8 bases; unmatched junction nucleotides: 3. The CDR3 coding sequence is TGTGCCAGCAGCGTAGCAGGGGGCAAAGGCTACACCTTC. Translating it yields CASSVAGGKGYTF.

The gene calls are TRBV24-1 and TRBJ2-1, with 7 nucleotides matching TRBD1. CDR1 KGHDR and CDR2 SFDVKD come from the germline V gene. The V gene end was trimmed by 4 bases and the J gene end by 8 bases; junction bases not matched to a gene: 1. The CDR3 extends over 12 amino acids. CDR3 nucleotide sequence: TGTGCCACCAGTGAAAGGGGGCATGAGCAGTTCTTC. Protein product: CATSERGHEQFF.

The chain joins TRBV5-1 to TRBJ2-2, with TRBD2 identical over 8 bases. V lost 4 bases, J lost 3 bases, and 8 bases stayed unmatched. There are 16 residues in the CDR3. Germline V gene data show CDR1 as SGHRS and CDR2 as YFSETQ. The CDR3 DNA is TGCGCCAGCAGCCCCACCCCCGGGGGGGACACCGGGGAGCTGTTTTTT. The encoded protein is CASSPTPGGDTGELFF.

This clone was counted a few times. This chain links TRBV7-3 with TRBJ2-1; TRBD2 agrees at 11 bases. Germline V lookup: CDR1 SGHTA, CDR2 FQGTGA. The V gene end was trimmed by 4 bases and the J gene end by 5 bases; junction bases not matched to a gene: 4. The CDR3 is 15 amino acids. CDR3 residues: CASSSVAGGNNEQFF. CDR3 in DNA: TGTGCCAGCAGCTCCGTAGCGGGGGGGAACAATGAGCAGTTCTTC.

The V and J genes are TRBV19 and TRBJ1-1; 9 nucleotides agree with TRBD1. Germline V gene data show CDR1 as LNHDA and CDR2 as SQIVND (reference sequence). The CDR3 is 15 residues long. V gave up 7 bases and J gave up 5 bases; unmatched junction bases: 11. The CDR3 bases are TGTGCCAGTACTGACAGGGGGTGGAGAGGGACTGAAGCTTTCTTT. Translation: CASTDRGWRGTEAFF.